Presented here are 20 T cell receptor beta chains from one specimen sequenced in a study of shared clonotypes between healthy human individuals (dated by TCRdb to about 2020). The library was made by the immunoSEQ multiplex PCR assay. Not all clones reach the TCRdb copy of this immuneACCESS table, which keeps in-frame sequences only. Checked studies attribute under half of the gap to unresolved V genes and leave the rest unexplained. The sample data list 2 million to 3 million clones, and approximately 93% of these were observed just once. The ten largest clones represent about 0.34% of the sample. The sequenced sample was naive CD4+ T cells from PBMCs. Taken with the paper, the label for cell subset or site translates to: CD45RA+ positively selected. The receptors originated from a man younger than 30 in good health. Some clones in this sample may be carry-over from other donors' samples.

The V call is TRBV9, the J call TRBJ1-1; 9 bases agree with TRBD1. CDR1 is SGDLS, CDR2 YYNGEE, per germline. The length of the CDR3 is 15 residues. V gave up 3 bases and J gave up 3 bases; unmatched junction bases: 6. The CDR3 nucleotides read TGTGCCAGCAGCGCTACAACAGGGGGCTACACTGAAGCTTTCTTT. Encoded protein: CASSATTGGYTEAFF.

This rearrangement joins TRBV6-5 to TRBJ2-7; 7 nucleotides line up with TRBD1. The CDR3 has 16 amino acids. V shed 0 bases and J 1 base; nucleotides not matched to a gene: 6. Germline CDR1 MNHEY, CDR2 SVGAGI. The CDR3 DNA sequence: TGTGCCAGCAGTTACTCGTACTCAGGGGGATCCTACGAGCAGTACTTC. It specifies CASSYSYSGGSYEQYF.

This sequence joins TRBV2 and TRBJ2-5; possibly TRBD1 for D (5 bases). The CDR3 has 17 residues. Germline assignment: CDR1 SNHLY and CDR2 FYNNEI. Trimming took 10 bases from V and 1 from J, leaving 25 bases between them. The CDR3 DNA reads TGTGCCATTACGTTATGGCTTTTCATGGGGCCCCAAGAGACCCAGTACTTC. This encodes CAITLWLFMGPQETQYF.

This chain joins TRBV7-3 and TRBJ2-2; TRBD2 is a possible D gene (5 bases). V was trimmed by 4 bases and J by 8 bases, leaving 14 bases between them. The CDR3 spans 14 residues. CDR1 and CDR2 (germline): SGHTA, FQGTGA. CDR3 amino acids: CASSSAQRSGELFF. DNA for the CDR3: TGTGCCAGCAGCTCCGCACAGCGGTCAGGGGAGCTGTTTTTT.

The V and J genes are TRBV4-1 and TRBJ1-5; unclear D gene. This CDR3 is 14 amino acids long. Trimming stripped 0 bases from V and 2 bases from J, with 5 bases between. CDR1 is MGHRA and CDR2 is YSYEKL in the germline V gene. The CDR3 nucleotides are TGCGCCAGCAGCCAAGATGACCGCAATCAGCCCCAGCATTTT. It yields the protein CASSQDDRNQPQHF.

Remarks on this clone: Other DNA variants within this sample encode the same CDR3. The J gene is TRBJ1-4, the V gene TRBV25-1; D not resolved. Germline CDR1 MGHDK, CDR2 SYGVNS. CDR3 length: 13 residues. Trimming removed 6 bases at V and 0 bases at J, with 5 bases between. The CDR3 region is CASRRATNEKLFF. The CDR3 bases are TGTGCCAGCAGAAGAGCAACTAATGAAAAACTGTTTTTT. Full variable domain (rest looked up from reference TRBV25-1 and TRBJ1-4): EADIYQTPRYLVIGTGKKITLECSQTMGHDKMYWYQQDPGMELHLIHYSYGVNSTEKGDLSSESTVSRIRTEHFPLTLESARPSHTSQYLCASRRATNEKLFFGSGTQLSVL.

This chain uses TRBV28 with TRBJ2-7; D ambiguous. This CDR3 spans 13 amino acids. V lost 7 bases, J lost 4 bases, and 14 bases lay in between. Per the germline V gene, CDR1 is MDHEN and CDR2 is SYDVKM. The DNA for the CDR3 is TGTGCCAGCACCTATGGCCTGGGTTACGAGCAGTACTTC. Translated, it gives CASTYGLGYEQYF.

The J gene is TRBJ2-2, the V gene TRBV25-1; 14 bases are a match to TRBD2. Germline CDR1 reads MGHDK; CDR2 reads SYGVNS. This CDR3 spans 18 amino acids. The J segment lost 2 bases and the V segment lost 3 bases, leaving 5 bases of the junction unmatched. CDR3 bases: TGTGCCAGCAGTGAGAGACTAGCGGGAGGGCCCAACACCGGGGAGCTGTTTTTT. It codes for CASSERLAGGPNTGELFF.

The V gene is TRBV28, the J gene TRBJ1-2; D is uncertain. Deletions cut 6 bases from V and 8 bases from J, with 16 bases between. The length of the CDR3 is 13 residues. The germline V gene encodes CDR1 MDHEN and CDR2 SYDVKM. The CDR3 here is CASSTPGLRGYTF. As DNA, the CDR3 is TGTGCCAGCAGCACTCCCGGCCTGCGCGGCTACACCTTC.

This clone has only one observation. In DNA, the CDR3 is TGTGCCAGCAACTCTCATGAGGGCAACACTGAAGCTTTCTTT. This sequence encodes CASNSHEGNTEAFF. The chain is built from TRBV6-6 and TRBJ1-1; D gene uncertain. Trimming took 7 bases from V and 2 from J, leaving 14 bases between them. The length of the CDR3 is 14 residues. Germline CDR1 and CDR2: MNHNY and SVGAGI (reference sequence).

The gene calls are TRBV6-6 and TRBJ2-2; D gene uncertain. This CDR3 has 11 residues. Trimming took 5 bases from V and 6 from J, leaving 4 bases between them. Germline V gene data show CDR1 as MNHNY and CDR2 as SVGAGI (reference sequence). CDR3 in DNA: TGTGCCAGCAGTAAGGCCGGGGAGCTGTTTTTT. Residues: CASSKAGELFF.

This chain joins TRBV4-3 and TRBJ2-3, with no clear D. The germline V gene has CDR1 LGHNA and CDR2 YSLEER. V was trimmed by 4 bases and J by 6 bases, leaving 14 bases between them. CDR3 length: 14 residues. CDR3 nucleotide sequence: TGCGCCAGCAGCCCCACTGGAACCTGGGATACGCAGTATTTT. This encodes CASSPTGTWDTQYF.

This clone was observed once. V and J are TRBV7-2 and TRBJ2-7, with D perhaps assigned TRBD1 or TRBD2 (5 bases each). The germline V gene has CDR1 SGHTA and CDR2 FQGNSA. CDR3 length: 14 residues. Trimming stripped 5 bases from V and 2 bases from J, with 13 bases between. CDR3 coding DNA: TGTGCCAGCAGCGAACCGGGACCGCCCTACGAGCAGTACTTC. Translating gives CASSEPGPPYEQYF.

This rearrangement joins TRBV11-2 to TRBJ2-5; 12 bases are a match to TRBD2. This CDR3 contains 16 residues. Unmatched junction bases numbered 5, after V lost 4 bases and J lost 2 bases. The V gene's germline CDR1 is SGHAT and CDR2 FQNNGV. CDR3 in amino acids: CASSSTSGRTQETQYF. The CDR3 nucleotides read TGTGCCAGCAGCTCAACTAGCGGGAGGACGCAAGAGACCCAGTACTTC.

In this sample, this clone turned up once. The rearrangement joins TRBV2 to TRBJ2-7, with D unclear. The germline gives CDR1 SNHLY, CDR2 FYNNEI. V was trimmed by 5 bases and J by 7 bases, leaving 15 bases between them. The CDR3 consists of 13 residues. The CDR3 sequence is CASSPVPLWEQYF. The CDR3 nucleotides read TGTGCCAGCAGTCCCGTGCCTTTGTGGGAGCAGTACTTC.

The CDR3 region is CASSPRLGRGPSYEQYF. CDR3 sequence (DNA): TGTGCCAGCAGCCCCCGCCTGGGCAGGGGGCCCTCCTACGAGCAGTACTTC. V is TRBV5-6 and J is TRBJ2-7; the match to TRBD1 covers 8 bases. Trimming at V came to 4 bases and at J to 0 bases, leaving 12 bases not matched to a gene. This CDR3 region has 17 residues. Germline CDR1 and CDR2: SGHDT and YYEEEE.

This chain connects TRBV15 to TRBJ2-3; a weak D match, TRBD2 (7 bases). The length of the CDR3 is 16 residues. Germline values: CDR1 LNHNV, CDR2 YYDKDF (reference sequence). V gave up 1 base and J gave up 5 bases, with 16 bases separating them. In DNA form, the CDR3 reads TGTGCCACCAGCAGAGGGTTAGAGGGAGGGGGAGATACGCAGTATTTT. Residues: CATSRGLEGGGDTQYF.

The V call is TRBV2, the J call TRBJ1-5; D is ambiguous. The CDR3 extends over 15 amino acids. Trimming pared 3 bases from V and 4 bases from J, leaving 13 bases between. Germline CDR1 is SNHLY and CDR2 is FYNNEI. CDR3 DNA: TGTGCCAGCAGTGATAGGTCGCAGGCGAATCAGCCCCAGCATTTT. Its protein product is CASSDRSQANQPQHF.

This clone was observed a single time. Written as DNA, the CDR3 is TGTGCCAGCAGTTTAATGGTGGGGGCAGGGCAACAGAAAAACATTCAGTACTTC. Protein: CASSLMVGAGQQKNIQYF. V usage is TRBV28 and J usage is TRBJ2-4; tentatively, D is TRBD1 (6 bases). Per germline, CDR1 MDHEN and CDR2 SYDVKM. Trimming cost V 2 bases and J 4 bases, with 21 bases left between them. This CDR3 comprises 18 residues.

The rearrangement joins TRBV15 to TRBJ1-5; the D gene is possibly TRBD1 (6 bases). Trimming took 5 bases from V and 3 from J, leaving 8 bases between them. This CDR3 is 13 amino acids long. Germline V CDR1 and CDR2: LNHNV, YYDKDF (reference sequence). CDR3 sequence reads: CATSPGVNQPQHF. CDR3 bases: TGTGCCACCAGCCCAGGGGTCAATCAGCCCCAGCATTTT. Variable domain in full (rest from reference TRBV15 and TRBJ1-5): DAMVIQNPRYQVTQFGKPVTLSCSQTLNHNVMYWYQQKSSQAPKLLFHYYDKDFNNEADTPDNFQSRRPNTSFCFLDIRSPGLGDTAMYLCATSPGVNQPQHFGDGTRLSIL.